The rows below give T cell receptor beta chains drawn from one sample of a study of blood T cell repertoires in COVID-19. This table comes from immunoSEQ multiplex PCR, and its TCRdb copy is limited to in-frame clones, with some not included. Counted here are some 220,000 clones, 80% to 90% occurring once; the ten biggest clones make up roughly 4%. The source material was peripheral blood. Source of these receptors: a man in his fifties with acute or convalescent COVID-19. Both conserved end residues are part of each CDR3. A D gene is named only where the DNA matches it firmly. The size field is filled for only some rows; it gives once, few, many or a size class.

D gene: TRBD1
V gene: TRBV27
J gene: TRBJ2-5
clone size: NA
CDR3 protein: CASSLRVGQGYETQYF
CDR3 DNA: TGTGCCAGCAGTTTAAGGGTGGGACAGGGGTATGAGACCCAGTACTTC

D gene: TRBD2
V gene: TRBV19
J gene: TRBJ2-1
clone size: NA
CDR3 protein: CASSGTSVYNEQFF
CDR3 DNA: TGTGCCAGTAGCGGGACTAGCGTCTACAATGAGCAGTTCTTC

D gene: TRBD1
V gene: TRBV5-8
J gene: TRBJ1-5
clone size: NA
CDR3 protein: CASSRGQGTPGTQHF
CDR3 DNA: TGTGCCAGCAGCCGCGGACAGGGCACTCCCGGGACCCAGCATTTT

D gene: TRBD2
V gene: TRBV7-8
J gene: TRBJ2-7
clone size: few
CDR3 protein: CASSSLRSGRGSYEQYF
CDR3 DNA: TGTGCCAGCAGCTCCTTACGTAGCGGGAGGGGATCCTACGAGCAGTACTTC

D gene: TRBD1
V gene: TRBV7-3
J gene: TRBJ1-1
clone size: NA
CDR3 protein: CASSLRPLGQGDTEAFF
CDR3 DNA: TGTGCCAGCAGCTTAAGGCCCCTCGGACAGGGAGACACTGAAGCTTTCTTT

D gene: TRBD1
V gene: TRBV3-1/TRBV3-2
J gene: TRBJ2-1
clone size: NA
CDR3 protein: CASSLPGQINNEQFF
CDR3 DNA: TGTGCCAGCAGCCTCCCGGGACAGATAAACAATGAGCAGTTCTTC

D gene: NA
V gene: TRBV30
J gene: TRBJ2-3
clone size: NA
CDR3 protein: CAWNVGGGGSTDTQYF
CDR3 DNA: TGTGCCTGGAACGTTGGAGGGGGAGGGAGCACAGATACGCAGTATTTT

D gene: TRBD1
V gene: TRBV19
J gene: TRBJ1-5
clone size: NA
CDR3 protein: CASTPTGEVQPQHF
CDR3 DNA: TGTGCCAGTACCCCGACAGGGGAGGTTCAGCCCCAGCATTTT

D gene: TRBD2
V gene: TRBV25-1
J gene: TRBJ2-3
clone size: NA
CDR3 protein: CASSTWTSGKADTQYF
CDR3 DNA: TGTGCCAGCAGTACTTGGACTAGCGGGAAGGCAGATACGCAGTATTTT

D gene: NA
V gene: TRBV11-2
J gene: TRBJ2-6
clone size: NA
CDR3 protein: CASSLGGAGANVLTF
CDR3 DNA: TGTGCCAGCAGCTTAGGAGGCGCTGGGGCCAACGTCCTGACTTTC

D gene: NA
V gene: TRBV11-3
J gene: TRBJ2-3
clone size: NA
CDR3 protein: CASSTRVDTQYF
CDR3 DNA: TGTGCCAGCAGCACCCGGGTGGATACGCAGTATTTT

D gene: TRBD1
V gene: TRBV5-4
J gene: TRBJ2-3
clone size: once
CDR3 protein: CASSADRGADTQYF
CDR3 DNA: TGTGCCAGCAGCGCGGACAGGGGCGCAGATACGCAGTATTTT

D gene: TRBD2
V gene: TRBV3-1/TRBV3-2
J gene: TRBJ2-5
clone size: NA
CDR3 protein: CASSQLAGGQETQYF
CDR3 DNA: TGTGCCAGCAGCCAATTAGCGGGGGGGCAAGAGACCCAGTACTTC

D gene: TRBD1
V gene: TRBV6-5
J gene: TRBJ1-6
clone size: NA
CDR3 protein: CASSYDPLQGSPLHF
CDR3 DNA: TGTGCCAGCAGTTACGATCCACTACAGGGGTCACCCCTCCACTTT

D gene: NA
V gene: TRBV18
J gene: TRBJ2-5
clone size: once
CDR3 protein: CASSRGVQETQYF
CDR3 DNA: TGTGCCAGCTCACGGGGAGTTCAAGAGACCCAGTACTTC

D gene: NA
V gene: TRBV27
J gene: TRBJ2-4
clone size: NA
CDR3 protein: CARGAGFKAPLAKNIQYF
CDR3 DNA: TGTGCCCGTGGGGCCGGGTTTAAAGCTCCCCTAGCCAAAAACATTCAGTACTTC

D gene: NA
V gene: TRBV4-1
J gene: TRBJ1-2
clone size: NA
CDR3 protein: CASSQERRSGYTF
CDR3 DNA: TGCGCCAGCAGCCAAGAACGCAGATCTGGCTACACCTTC

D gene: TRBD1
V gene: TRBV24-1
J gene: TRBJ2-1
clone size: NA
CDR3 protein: CATSDPGQANNEQFF
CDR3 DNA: TGTGCCACCAGTGACCCGGGACAGGCCAACAATGAGCAGTTCTTC

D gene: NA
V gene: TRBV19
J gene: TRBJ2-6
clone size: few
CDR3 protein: CASSMQDSGANVLTF
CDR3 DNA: TGTGCCAGTAGTATGCAGGACTCTGGGGCCAACGTCCTGACTTTC

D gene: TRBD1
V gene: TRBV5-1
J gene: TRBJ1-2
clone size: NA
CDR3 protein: CASSLLGQGNYGYTF
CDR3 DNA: TGCGCCAGCAGCTTGTTGGGACAGGGAAACTATGGCTACACCTTC

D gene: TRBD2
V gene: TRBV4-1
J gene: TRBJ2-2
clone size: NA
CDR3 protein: CASSQGLPNTGELFF
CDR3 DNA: TGCGCCAGCAGCCAGGGACTACCGAACACCGGGGAGCTGTTTTTT

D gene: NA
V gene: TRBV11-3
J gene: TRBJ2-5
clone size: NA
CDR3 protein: CASSLSGQGETQYF
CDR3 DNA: TGTGCCAGCAGCTTAAGCGGGCAGGGAGAGACCCAGTACTTC

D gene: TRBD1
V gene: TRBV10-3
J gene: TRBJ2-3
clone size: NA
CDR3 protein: CAIGADRGAQYF
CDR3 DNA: TGTGCCATCGGAGCCGACAGGGGTGCGCAGTATTTT

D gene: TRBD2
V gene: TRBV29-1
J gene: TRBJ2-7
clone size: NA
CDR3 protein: CSVVSGGTSWEQYF
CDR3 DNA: TGCAGCGTTGTTAGCGGGGGAACGTCTTGGGAGCAGTACTTC